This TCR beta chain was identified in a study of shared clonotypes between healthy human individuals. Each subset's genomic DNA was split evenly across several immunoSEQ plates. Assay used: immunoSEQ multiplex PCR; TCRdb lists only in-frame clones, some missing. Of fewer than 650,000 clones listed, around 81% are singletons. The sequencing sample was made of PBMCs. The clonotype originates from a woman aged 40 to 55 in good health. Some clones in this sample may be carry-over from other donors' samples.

The CDR3 sequence is CASSAGAGDTGELFF. The CDR3 DNA reads TGTGCCAGCAGTGCAGGGGCAGGGGACACCGGGGAGCTGTTTTTT. The V and J genes are TRBV6-4 and TRBJ2-2; TRBD1 is a possible D gene (6 bases). Germline V lookup: CDR1 MRHNA, CDR2 SNTAGT. Trimming left V 4 bases short and J 3 bases short, with 12 bases between. There are 15 residues in the CDR3.